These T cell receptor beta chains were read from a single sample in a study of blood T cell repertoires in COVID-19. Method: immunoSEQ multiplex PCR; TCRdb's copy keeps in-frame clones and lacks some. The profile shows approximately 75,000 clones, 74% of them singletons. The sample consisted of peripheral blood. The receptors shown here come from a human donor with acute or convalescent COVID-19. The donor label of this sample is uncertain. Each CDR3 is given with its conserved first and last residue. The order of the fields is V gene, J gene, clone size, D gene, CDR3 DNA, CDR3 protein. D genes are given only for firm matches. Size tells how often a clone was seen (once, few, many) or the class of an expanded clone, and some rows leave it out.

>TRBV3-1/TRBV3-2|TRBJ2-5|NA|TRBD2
TGTGCCAGCAGGCTCAAAGGACTAGCCACTGAGACCCAGTACTTC
CASRLKGLATETQYF
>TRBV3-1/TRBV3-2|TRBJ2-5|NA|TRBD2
TGTGCCAGCAGCCGCGCGTCCGGGACTAGCGGGAGTTTGCAAGAGACCCAGTACTTC
CASSRASGTSGSLQETQYF
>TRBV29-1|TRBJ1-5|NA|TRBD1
TGCAGCGTTGCAGGGGGCGCGGGTGCAGGTCAGCCCCAGCATTTT
CSVAGGAGAGQPQHF
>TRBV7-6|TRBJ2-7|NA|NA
TGTGCCAGCAGCCCGGATAGGGACTCCTCCTACGAGCAGTACTTC
CASSPDRDSSYEQYF
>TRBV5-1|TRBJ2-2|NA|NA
TGCGCCAGCAGCCCAGACAGCCCCAACACCGGGGAGCTGTTTTTT
CASSPDSPNTGELFF
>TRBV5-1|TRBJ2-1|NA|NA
TGCGCCAGCAGCCTGGAACCCGGACTACTCAATGAGCAGTTCTTC
CASSLEPGLLNEQFF
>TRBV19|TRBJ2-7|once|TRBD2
TGTGCCAGTAGTCCTTCGCTGGGGGGGGTCTACGAGCAGTACTTC
CASSPSLGGVYEQYF
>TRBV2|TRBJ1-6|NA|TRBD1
TGTGCCAGCAGTTCCAGCCACAGGGGGCTGGGTTCACCCCTCCACTTT
CASSSSHRGLGSPLHF
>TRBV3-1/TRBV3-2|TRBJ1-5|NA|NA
TGTGCCAGCAGCCCCCAAACTCGGGGGCCCCAGCATTTT
CASSPQTRGPQHF
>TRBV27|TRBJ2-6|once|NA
TGTGCCAGCAGTACCGGGAACGTCCTGACTTTC
CASSTGNVLTF
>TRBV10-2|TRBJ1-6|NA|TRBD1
TGCGCCAGCTCGGCTGGGACAGGGGCTATTAATTCACCCCTCCACTTT
CASSAGTGAINSPLHF
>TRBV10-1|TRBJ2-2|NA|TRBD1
TGCGCCAGCAGCCGCACCAGGGACAGGGGTAACGCGAACACCGGGGAGCTGTTTTTT
CASSRTRDRGNANTGELFF
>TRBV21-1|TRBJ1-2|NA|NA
TGTGCCAGCAGCGACCCCTTCGCGTCGGGCTATGGCTACACCTTC
CASSDPFASGYGYTF
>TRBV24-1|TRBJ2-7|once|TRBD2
TGTGCCACCCTAACGATAGCGGGTTTCTACGAGCAGTACTTC
CATLTIAGFYEQYF
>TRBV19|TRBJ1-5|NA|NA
TGTGCCAGCCGCTTAGTGGAGTACAATCAGCCCCAGCATTTT
CASRLVEYNQPQHF
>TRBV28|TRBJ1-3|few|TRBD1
TGTGCCAGCACCCCAGGGACAGGAAGAAACACCATATATTTT
CASTPGTGRNTIYF
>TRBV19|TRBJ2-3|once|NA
TGTGCCAGTAGTTCTGCCCGGCTCGGGACGCAGTATTTT
CASSSARLGTQYF
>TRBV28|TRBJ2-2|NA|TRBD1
TGTGCCAGCAGTCCTACCGCAGGGGGCGCGAACACCGGGGAGCTGTTTTTT
CASSPTAGGANTGELFF
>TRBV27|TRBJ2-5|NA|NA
TGTGCCAGCAGCCCTAGTAGCGGAGACAACCAAGAGACCCAGTACTTC
CASSPSSGDNQETQYF
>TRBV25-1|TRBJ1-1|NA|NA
TGTGCCAGCCGCACAGGGATGAACACTGAAGCTTTCTTT
CASRTGMNTEAFF
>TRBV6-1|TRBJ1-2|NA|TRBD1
TGTGCCAGCAGTGAGAGGGGGCTCATGGGTGGCTACACCTTC
CASSERGLMGGYTF
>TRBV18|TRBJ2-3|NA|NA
TGTGCCAGCTCACCTGCTGATCCACTCACAGATACGCAGTATTTT
CASSPADPLTDTQYF